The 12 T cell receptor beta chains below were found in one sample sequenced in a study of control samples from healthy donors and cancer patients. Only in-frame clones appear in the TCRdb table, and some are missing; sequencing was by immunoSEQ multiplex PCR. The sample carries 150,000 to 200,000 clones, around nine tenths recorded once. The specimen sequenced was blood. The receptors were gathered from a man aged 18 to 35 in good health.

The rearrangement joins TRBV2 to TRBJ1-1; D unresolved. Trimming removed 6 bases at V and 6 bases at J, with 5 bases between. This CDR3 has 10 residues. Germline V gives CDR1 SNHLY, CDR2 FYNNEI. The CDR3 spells CASRGSEAFF. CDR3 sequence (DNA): TGTGCCAGCAGAGGGTCTGAAGCTTTCTTT.

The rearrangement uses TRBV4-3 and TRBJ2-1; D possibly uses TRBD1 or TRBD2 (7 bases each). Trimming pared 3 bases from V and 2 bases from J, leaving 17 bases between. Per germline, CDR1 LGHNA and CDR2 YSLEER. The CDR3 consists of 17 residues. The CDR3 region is CASSHHDREGTYNEQFF. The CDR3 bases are TGCGCCAGCAGCCATCATGACAGGGAGGGCACCTACAATGAGCAGTTCTTC.

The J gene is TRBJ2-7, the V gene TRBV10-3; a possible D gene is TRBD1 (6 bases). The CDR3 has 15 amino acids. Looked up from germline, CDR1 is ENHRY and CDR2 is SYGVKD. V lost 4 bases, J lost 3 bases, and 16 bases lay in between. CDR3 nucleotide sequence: TGTGCCATCAGTGCCCAACAAGGGGGAAGCTACGAGCAGTACTTC. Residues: CAISAQQGGSYEQYF.

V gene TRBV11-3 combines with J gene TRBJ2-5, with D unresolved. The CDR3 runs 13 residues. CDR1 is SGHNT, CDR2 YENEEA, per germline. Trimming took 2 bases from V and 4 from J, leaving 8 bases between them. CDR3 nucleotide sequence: TGTGCCAGCAGCTTAAACTCGGCAGAGACCCAGTACTTC. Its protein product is CASSLNSAETQYF.

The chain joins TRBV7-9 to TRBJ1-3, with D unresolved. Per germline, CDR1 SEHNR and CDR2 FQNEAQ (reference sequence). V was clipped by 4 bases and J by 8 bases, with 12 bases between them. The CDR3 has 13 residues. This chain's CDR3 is CASSSPSRDTIYF. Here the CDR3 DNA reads TGTGCCAGCAGCTCCCCTTCCCGGGACACCATATATTTT.

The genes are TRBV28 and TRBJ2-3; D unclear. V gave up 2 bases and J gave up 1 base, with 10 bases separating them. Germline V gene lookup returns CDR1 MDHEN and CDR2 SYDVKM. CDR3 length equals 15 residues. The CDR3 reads CASSLAVGGTDTQYF. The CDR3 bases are TGTGCCAGCAGTTTAGCGGTTGGGGGCACAGATACGCAGTATTTT.

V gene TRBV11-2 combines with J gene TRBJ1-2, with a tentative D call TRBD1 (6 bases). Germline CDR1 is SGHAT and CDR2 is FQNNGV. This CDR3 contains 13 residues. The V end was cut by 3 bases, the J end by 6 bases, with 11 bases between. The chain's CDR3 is CASSFDRRNGYTF. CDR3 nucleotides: TGTGCCAGCAGCTTCGACAGGCGGAATGGCTACACCTTC.

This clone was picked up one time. CDR3 sequence (DNA): TGTGCCAGCAGGCATACAGGGGGCAGGGGTACTGAAGCTTTCTTT. Amino acid sequence: CASRHTGGRGTEAFF. V usage is TRBV6-5 and J usage is TRBJ1-1; TRBD1 agrees at 9 bases. Losses at the gene ends were 6 bases for V and 5 bases for J; bases not matched to a gene: 10. Germline V CDR1 and CDR2: MNHEY, SVGAGI. CDR3 length: 15 amino acids.

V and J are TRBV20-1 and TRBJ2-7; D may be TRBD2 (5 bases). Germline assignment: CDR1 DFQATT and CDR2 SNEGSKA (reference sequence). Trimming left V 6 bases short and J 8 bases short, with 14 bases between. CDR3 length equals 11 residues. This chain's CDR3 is CSAGVGNQQYF. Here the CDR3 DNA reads TGCAGTGCCGGGGTAGGAAACCAGCAGTACTTC.

The CDR3 spells CASSKANAGDRAQPQHF. CDR3 DNA sequence: TGTGCCAGCAGCAAAGCGAATGCCGGGGACAGGGCTCAGCCCCAGCATTTT. The chain is built from TRBV21-1 and TRBJ1-5; TRBD1, the table's D call, was not compared with the DNA. TRBV21-1 is designated a pseudogene. The CDR3 runs to 17 residues.

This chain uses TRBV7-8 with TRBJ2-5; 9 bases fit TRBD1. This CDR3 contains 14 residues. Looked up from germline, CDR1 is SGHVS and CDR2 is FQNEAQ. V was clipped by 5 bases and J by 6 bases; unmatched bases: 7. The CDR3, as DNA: TGTGCCAGCAGCAACAGGGGGCGAGGGCAGACCCAGTACTTC. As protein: CASSNRGRGQTQYF.

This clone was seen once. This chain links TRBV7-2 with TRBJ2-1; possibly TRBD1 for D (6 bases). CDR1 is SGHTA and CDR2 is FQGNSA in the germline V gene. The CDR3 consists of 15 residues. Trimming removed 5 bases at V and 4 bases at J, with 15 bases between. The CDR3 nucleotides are TGTGCCAGCAGCCCCCGAACAGGGTTATACAATGAGCAGTTCTTC. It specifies CASSPRTGLYNEQFF. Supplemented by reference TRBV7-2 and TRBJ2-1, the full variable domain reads GAGVSQSPSNKVTEKGKDVELRCDPISGHTALYWYRQSLGQGLEFLIYFQGNSAPDKSGLPSDRFSAERTGGSVSTLTIQRTQQEDSAVYLCASSPRTGLYNEQFFGPGTRLTVL.